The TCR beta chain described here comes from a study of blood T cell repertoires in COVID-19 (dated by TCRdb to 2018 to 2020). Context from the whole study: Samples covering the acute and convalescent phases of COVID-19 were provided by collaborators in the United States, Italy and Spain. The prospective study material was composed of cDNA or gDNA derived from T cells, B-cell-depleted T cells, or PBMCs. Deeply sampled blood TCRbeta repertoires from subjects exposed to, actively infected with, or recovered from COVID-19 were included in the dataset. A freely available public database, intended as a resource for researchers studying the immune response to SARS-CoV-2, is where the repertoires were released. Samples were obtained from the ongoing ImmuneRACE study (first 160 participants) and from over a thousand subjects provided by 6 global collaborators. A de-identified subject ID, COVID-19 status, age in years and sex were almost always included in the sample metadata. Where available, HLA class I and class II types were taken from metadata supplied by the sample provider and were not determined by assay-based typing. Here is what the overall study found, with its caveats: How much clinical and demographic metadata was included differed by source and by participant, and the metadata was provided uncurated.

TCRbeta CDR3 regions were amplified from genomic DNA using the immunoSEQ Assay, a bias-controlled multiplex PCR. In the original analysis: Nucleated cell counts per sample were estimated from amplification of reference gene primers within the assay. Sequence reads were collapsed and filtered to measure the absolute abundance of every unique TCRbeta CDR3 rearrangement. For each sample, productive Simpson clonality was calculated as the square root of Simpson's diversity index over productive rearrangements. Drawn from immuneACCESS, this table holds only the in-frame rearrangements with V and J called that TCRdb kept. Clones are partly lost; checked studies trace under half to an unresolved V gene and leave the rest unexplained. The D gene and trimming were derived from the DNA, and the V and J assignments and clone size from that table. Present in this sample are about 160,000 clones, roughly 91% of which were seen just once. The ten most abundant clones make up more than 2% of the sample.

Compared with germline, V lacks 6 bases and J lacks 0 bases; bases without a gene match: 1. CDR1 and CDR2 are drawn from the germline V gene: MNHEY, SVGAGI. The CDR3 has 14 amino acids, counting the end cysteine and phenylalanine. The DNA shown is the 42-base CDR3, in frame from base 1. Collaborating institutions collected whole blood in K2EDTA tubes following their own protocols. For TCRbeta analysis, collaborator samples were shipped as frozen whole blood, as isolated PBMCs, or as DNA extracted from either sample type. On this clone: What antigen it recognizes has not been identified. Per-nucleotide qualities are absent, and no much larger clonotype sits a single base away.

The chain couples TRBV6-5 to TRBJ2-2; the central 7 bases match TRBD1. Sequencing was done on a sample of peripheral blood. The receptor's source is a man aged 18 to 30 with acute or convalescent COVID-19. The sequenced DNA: TGTGCCAGCAGACAGGGGACGAACACCGGGGAGCTGTTTTTT. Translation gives CASRQGTNTGELFF.